One sample yielded the 13 T cell receptor beta chains listed below, sequenced in a study of T cell repertoires in cytomegalovirus infection. TCRdb passed the reads through MiXCR, listing each CDR3 protein once. This repertoire shows roughly 310,000 distinct CDR3 sequences, about 27% found once; its top ten account for 20%. Their antigens are not known. The sequencing here drew on cultured PBMCs, taken from culture after CMV antigen stimulation. The receptors shown here come from a human donor in good health (CMV status not recorded). Some clones in this sample may be carry-over from other donors' samples.

The count of this clonotype is one. This rearrangement joins TRBV27 to TRBJ2-7, with D perhaps TRBD2 (5 bases). CDR1 and CDR2 (germline): MNHEY, SMNVEV (reference sequence). This CDR3 contains 16 residues. V lost 2 bases, J lost 3 bases, and 17 bases lay in between. CDR3 coding DNA: TGTGCCAGCAGTTTAGGTCCGGGCGGGCAGGACTACGAGCAGTACTTC. Protein sequence: CASSLGPGGQDYEQYF.

J is TRBJ2-1 and V is TRBV7-3; 7 nucleotides agree with TRBD2. The CDR3 has 14 residues. Trimming cost V 3 bases and J 8 bases; bases outside gene matches: 7. The germline CDR1 and CDR2 sequences are SGHTA and FQGTGA. This CDR3 is CASSLSSGQDEQFF. The CDR3 nucleotides are TGTGCCAGCAGCTTGTCTAGCGGTCAGGATGAGCAGTTCTTC.

The chain recombines TRBV10-3 with TRBJ2-6; D is undetermined. Trimming pared 3 bases from V and 0 bases from J, leaving 9 bases between. There are 16 residues in the CDR3. The germline CDR1 and CDR2 sequences are ENHRY and SYGVKD. DNA for the CDR3: TGTGCCATCAGTGACGTTAGCAGCTCTGGGGCCAACGTCCTGACTTTC. Residues: CAISDVSSSGANVLTF.

This clonotype was found a few times. The chain joins TRBV12-3 or TRBV12-4 to TRBJ1-1; D remains ambiguous. The CDR3 is 15 residues long. V was pared by 7 bases and J by 1 base, with 16 bases between. The DNA of the CDR3 is TGTGCCAGCACCCCAAGTGTAACACCGAACACTGAAGCTTTCTTT. Its protein product is CASTPSVTPNTEAFF.

The chain links TRBV4-2 to TRBJ2-3; 9 bases match TRBD2. Germline trimming cut 5 bases from V and 5 bases from J; bases unmatched to any gene: 14. CDR3 length: 17 residues. Germline V CDR1 and CDR2: LGHNA, YNFKEQ. CDR3 nucleotides: TGTGCCAGCAGCTCCCTCGCCAGCGGGGGGAGCCTAGATACGCAGTATTTT. Its protein product is CASSSLASGGSLDTQYF.

This clonotype was picked up many times. The chain uses TRBV2 and TRBJ1-1; D gene ambiguous. Per the germline V gene, CDR1 is SNHLY and CDR2 is FYNNEI. The CDR3 loop spans 11 amino acids. V lost 6 bases, J lost 7 bases, and 9 bases lay in between. CDR3 sequence reads: CASSPGIEAFF. In DNA, the CDR3 is TGTGCCAGCAGCCCGGGGATTGAAGCTTTCTTT.

J is TRBJ2-7 and V is TRBV6-1; 8 bases are shared with TRBD1. This CDR3 is built from 14 residues. CDR1 MNHNS and CDR2 SASEGT come from the germline V gene. V lost 6 bases to trimming and J lost 7 bases; unmatched junction nucleotides: 11. The CDR3 region has the DNA TGTGCCAGCAGGCCCAGGGGGCGCAGAGGGGAGCAGTACTTC. It encodes CASRPRGRRGEQYF.

This clonotype showed up just a few times. The chain carries TRBV6-5 and TRBJ2-7; tentatively, D is TRBD2 (6 bases). Germline V CDR1 and CDR2: MNHEY, SVGAGI. This CDR3 has 14 amino acids. V was clipped by 2 bases and J by 4 bases, with 12 bases between them. CDR3 protein: CASSYRLDSYEQYF. The CDR3 DNA reads TGTGCCAGCAGTTACCGACTAGATTCATACGAGCAGTACTTC.

V gene TRBV4-2 combines with J gene TRBJ1-5; 7 nucleotides align to TRBD1. Trimming took 1 base from V and 6 from J; bases not matched to a gene: 15. Germline V gives CDR1 LGHNA, CDR2 YNFKEQ. This CDR3 spans 18 amino acids. The CDR3: CASSQVFHRGSDGQPQHF. The CDR3 coding sequence is TGTGCCAGCAGCCAAGTCTTCCACAGGGGAAGCGACGGTCAGCCCCAGCATTTT.

The chain couples TRBV5-4 to TRBJ1-6, with 10 bases identical to TRBD1. Germline lookup yields CDR1 SGHNT and CDR2 YYREEE (reference sequence). Unmatched junction bases numbered 7, after V lost 4 bases and J lost 9 bases. The CDR3 contains 15 residues. The CDR3 region is CASSLRDRGFSPLHF. The CDR3 nucleotides are TGTGCCAGCAGCCTCCGGGACAGGGGTTTTTCACCCCTCCACTTT.

This sequence joins TRBV5-1 and TRBJ1-2; D gene ambiguous. V lost 5 bases, J lost 6 bases, and 14 bases lay in between. The CDR3 is made up of 13 amino acids. The germline CDR1 and CDR2 sequences are SGHRS and YFSETQ. The CDR3 region is CASSFPDGDGYTF. The CDR3 DNA is TGCGCCAGCAGTTTTCCGGACGGTGATGGCTACACCTTC.

This chain connects TRBV7-2 to TRBJ1-6, with TRBD1 matching over 8 bases. The V segment lost 1 base and the J segment 8 bases; nucleotides outside the gene matches: 7. The CDR3 has 16 amino acids. The germline CDR1 and CDR2 sequences are SGHTA and FQGNSA. The CDR3 protein is CASSLVAGGAYSPLHF. CDR3 nucleotide sequence: TGTGCCAGCAGCTTAGTAGCAGGGGGCGCATATTCACCCCTCCACTTT.

The chain couples TRBV7-9 to TRBJ2-1, with a possible D match to TRBD1 (6 bases). Trimming shortened V by 8 bases and J by 0 bases, and 11 bases separated the two germline ends. There are 14 residues in the CDR3. Germline CDR1 reads SEHNR; CDR2 reads FQNEAQ (reference sequence). The CDR3 protein is CASSGDNSYNEQFF. The CDR3 DNA reads TGTGCCAGCTCTGGGGACAACTCCTACAATGAGCAGTTCTTC.